The 7 T cell receptor beta chains below all came from one sample that was sequenced in a study of breast tumors, draining lymph nodes, adjacent tissues. Via MiXCR, TCRdb re-called the multiplex PCR reads, giving one row per CDR3 protein. The sample contains 150,000 to 200,000 distinct CDR3 sequences, around a third of which appear only once. Axillary draining lymph nodes of breast cancer patients supplied the node samples. The sequencing sample was made of axillary lymph node tissue. These receptors all come from a female donor with breast cancer. Some clones in this sample may be carry-over from other donors' samples.

This clonotype was observed many times. The chain has TRBV6-6 and TRBJ2-2; 12 bases are shared with TRBD2. The J segment lost 10 bases and the V segment lost 2 bases, leaving 14 bases of the junction unmatched. Germline V CDR1 and CDR2: MNHNY, SVGAGI (reference sequence). The CDR3 is made up of 18 amino acids. The CDR3 spells CASSYRTSGKGPREELFF. CDR3 DNA: TGTGCCAGCAGTTACCGGACTAGCGGGAAAGGACCGCGCGAGGAGCTGTTTTTT.

This clonotype has ten or more counts. V gene TRBV25-1 combines with J gene TRBJ2-7, with 9 bases that match TRBD1. Looked up from germline, CDR1 is MGHDK and CDR2 is SYGVNS. J gave up 3 bases and V 1 base, and 1 base lay outside the gene matches. The CDR3 has 14 amino acids. The CDR3 sequence: CASSELGQGYEQYF. The CDR3 bases are TGTGCCAGCAGTGAATTGGGACAGGGCTACGAGCAGTACTTC.

This clonotype has just a few counts. The V and J genes are TRBV27 and TRBJ1-5; a possible D gene is TRBD1 (5 bases). There are 14 residues in the CDR3. Germline V CDR1 and CDR2: MNHEY, SMNVEV (reference sequence). V lost 8 bases and J lost 0, with 11 bases in between. This chain's CDR3 is CASRRGNSNQPQHF. The CDR3 DNA reads TGTGCCAGCCGTAGGGGTAATAGCAATCAGCCCCAGCATTTT.

Ten or more counts support this clonotype. V usage is TRBV7-9 and J usage is TRBJ1-4; D remains unclear. Germline lookup yields CDR1 SEHNR and CDR2 FQNEAQ (reference sequence). This CDR3 has 13 residues. V lost 5 bases and J 5 bases, leaving 9 bases between the germline ends. Here the CDR3 reads CASSPPVNEKLFF. The CDR3 DNA is TGTGCCAGCAGCCCGCCAGTAAATGAAAAACTGTTTTTT. The whole variable domain, filled in from reference TRBV7-9 and TRBJ1-4, reads DTGVSQNPRHKITKRGQNVTFRCDPISEHNRLYWYRQTLGQGPEFLTYFQNEAQLEKSRLLSDRFSAERPKGSFSTLEIQRTEQGDSAMYLCASSPPVNEKLFFGSGTQLSVL.

The V and J genes are TRBV6-6 and TRBJ2-5; weak D call: TRBD1 (6 bases). The CDR3 covers 14 residues. V lost 6 bases and J 5 bases, leaving 16 bases between the germline ends. Germline loops: CDR1 MNHNY, CDR2 SVGAGI (reference sequence). Here the CDR3 DNA reads TGTGCCAGCAGACTTGGGACAACGGCTGAGACCCAGTACTTC. Amino acids: CASRLGTTAETQYF.

The chain is built from TRBV9 and TRBJ1-4; D may be TRBD1 (5 bases). The DNA end favors TRBJ1-1, so the J call may be wrong. The germline CDR1 and CDR2 sequences are SGDLS and YYNGEE. The length of the CDR3 is 15 residues. CDR3: CASSDKDNLNTEAFF. CDR3 DNA: TGTGCCAGCAGCGATAAGGACAACTTGAACACTGAAGCTTTCTTT.

This clonotype was counted ten times or more. The chain has TRBV20-1 and TRBJ2-2, with 15 bases fitting TRBD2. V trimming: 4 bases; J trimming: 4 bases; junction bases outside the gene matches: 4. The CDR3 extends over 16 amino acids. Germline V gene lookup returns CDR1 DFQATT and CDR2 SNEGSKA (reference sequence). CDR3 in amino acids: CSATGLAGGTTGELFF. The DNA for the CDR3 is TGCAGTGCTACAGGACTAGCGGGAGGGACCACCGGGGAGCTGTTTTTT.